Below, 27 T cell receptor beta chains from the same sample are listed, as sequenced in a study of beta chain features in type 1 diabetes. Study results and limitations: Patients with Type 1 diabetes showed moderately but significantly shorter TCRB CDR3s in all four CD4+ subsets.

These receptors are not linked to any known antigen. Every isolated RNA sample was fully reverse transcribed, so sequencing captured expressed TCRB transcripts. The assay was immunoSEQ multiplex PCR, and TCRdb's table has in-frame clones only and misses some. The sample holds fewer than 450,000 clones, about 14% seen once. The sequenced material came from naive CD4+ T cells from blood. The receptor set was obtained from a woman in her late teens or twenties with type 1 diabetes.

The chain carries TRBV7-2 and TRBJ2-1, with 9 positions matching TRBD2. The germline V gene encodes CDR1 SGHTA and CDR2 FQGNSA. Trimming removed 4 bases from V and 15 bases from J; junction bases left unmatched: 10. The CDR3 length is 13 residues. The CDR3 loop reads CASSSQRGLAPFF. The CDR3 DNA sequence: TGTGCCAGCAGCTCCCAACGCGGACTAGCGCCGTTCTTC.

J is TRBJ1-1 and V is TRBV25-1; D is possibly TRBD1 (6 bases). The germline gives CDR1 MGHDK, CDR2 SYGVNS. Trimming pared 6 bases from V and 11 bases from J, leaving 16 bases between. The CDR3 is 12 residues long. The DNA for the CDR3 is TGTGCCAGCAGCCTACAGGGCGTGGAGGCTTTCTTT. It yields the protein CASSLQGVEAFF.

This chain joins TRBV27 and TRBJ1-4, with D unresolved. The CDR3 contains 14 residues. V was cut by 6 bases and J by 7 bases, with 15 bases left in between. Germline CDR1 MNHEY, CDR2 SMNVEV (reference sequence). The CDR3 spells CASRQLGLPEKLFF. The CDR3 bases are TGTGCCAGCAGACAATTGGGCCTACCTGAAAAACTGTTTTTT.

This chain connects TRBV10-3 to TRBJ2-7; possible D gene TRBD1, 5 bases. Germline V lookup: CDR1 ENHRY, CDR2 SYGVKD. The V gene lost 3 bases and the J gene lost 0 bases, with 6 bases spanning the gap. The CDR3 consists of 13 residues. The CDR3 region has the DNA TGTGCCATCAGTGAACAGGTCTCCTACGAGCAGTACTTC. This sequence encodes CAISEQVSYEQYF.

The chain recombines TRBV9 with TRBJ1-1; TRBD1 matches at 9 bases. CDR1 and CDR2 from the germline V gene are SGDLS and YYNGEE. This CDR3 has 14 amino acids. The V segment lost 3 bases and the J segment 7 bases; nucleotides outside the gene matches: 7. The CDR3 DNA sequence: TGTGCCAGCAGCGCCCTTACAGGGGGCGGTGAAGCTTTCTTT. Residues: CASSALTGGGEAFF.

The V call is TRBV7-9, the J call TRBJ1-2; D is undetermined. The ends were cut back, 6 bases at V and 5 bases at J, with 10 bases in the middle. The CDR3 extends over 12 amino acids. Germline V lookup: CDR1 SEHNR, CDR2 FQNEAQ (reference sequence). CDR3 sequence reads: CASSYTEYGYTF. CDR3 sequence (DNA): TGTGCCAGCAGTTACACGGAGTATGGCTACACCTTC.

This clone has a handful of counts. The gene calls are TRBV4-1 and TRBJ2-1; D is perhaps TRBD2 (7 bases). This CDR3 has 16 residues. Germline CDR1 reads MGHRA; CDR2 reads YSYEKL. Trimming left V 1 base short and J 2 bases short, with 12 bases between. The DNA of the CDR3 is TGCGCCAGCAGCCAAGGGCGGGGGCATACCTACAATGAGCAGTTCTTC. It is translated as CASSQGRGHTYNEQFF.

Concerning this clone: A junction boundary mismatches the germline segment, possibly from a read error. This chain links TRBV7-9 with TRBJ2-2; 7 bases line up with TRBD2. The CDR3 is made up of 14 amino acids. The germline V gene has CDR1 SEHNR and CDR2 FQNEAQ (reference sequence). DNA for the CDR3: TGTGCCAGCACCAAAAGCGGGAACGCCGGGGAGCTGTTTTTT. Translation: CASTKSGNAGELFF.

The V and J genes are TRBV6-5 and TRBJ2-6, with TRBD2 as a possible D gene (5 bases). Germline CDR1 MNHEY, CDR2 SVGAGI. V gave up 4 bases and J gave up 1 base, with 11 bases separating them. The CDR3 has 16 amino acids. CDR3 sequence: CASSSPRGSGANVLTF. In DNA form, the CDR3 reads TGTGCCAGCAGTTCCCCCCGGGGATCTGGGGCCAACGTCCTGACTTTC.

This clone was recorded a few times. The chain links TRBV5-1 to TRBJ2-2, with TRBD1 matching over 9 bases. The germline gives CDR1 SGHRS, CDR2 YFSETQ. The CDR3 covers 15 residues. V was clipped by 0 bases and J by 7 bases; unmatched bases: 4. The CDR3 here is CASSLDRGHDGELFF. CDR3 nucleotide sequence: TGCGCCAGCAGCTTGGACAGGGGGCATGACGGGGAGCTGTTTTTT. Drawing the rest from reference TRBV5-1 and TRBJ2-2, the complete variable domain is KAGVTQTPRYLIKTRGQQVTLSCSPISGHRSVSWYQQTPGQGLQFLFEYFSETQRNKGNFPGRFSGRQFSNSRSEMNVSTLELGDSALYLCASSLDRGHDGELFFGEGSRLTVL.

The J gene is TRBJ1-2, the V gene TRBV11-2; no clear D gene. V was shortened by 4 bases and J by 3 bases, with 9 bases between the two germline ends. Per the germline V gene, CDR1 is SGHAT and CDR2 is FQNNGV. The CDR3 totals 13 residues. CDR3 loop: CASSSGSYYGYTF. CDR3 nucleotides: TGTGCCAGCAGCTCAGGCAGCTACTATGGCTACACCTTC.

About this clone itself: Other DNA variants within this sample encode the same CDR3. The chain is built from TRBV5-1 and TRBJ2-5; D call uncertain. The CDR3 has 13 residues. The V gene lost 0 bases and the J gene lost 2 bases, with 5 bases spanning the gap. Per the germline V gene, CDR1 is SGHRS and CDR2 is YFSETQ. CDR3 amino acids: CASSLGAQETQYF. The CDR3 DNA is TGCGCCAGCAGCTTGGGCGCTCAAGAGACCCAGTACTTC.

The chain joins TRBV30 to TRBJ1-1; 10 nucleotides align to TRBD1. This CDR3 has 13 residues. CDR1 and CDR2 (germline): GTSNPN, SVGIG (reference sequence). The V gene end was trimmed by 3 bases and the J gene end by 4 bases; junction bases not matched to a gene: 2. DNA for the CDR3: TGTGCCTGGAGAGGACAGGGGGTCACTGAAGCTTTCTTT. Its protein is CAWRGQGVTEAFF.

This CDR3 is CASRAAQETQYF. CDR3 coding DNA: TGTGCCAGCCGAGCGGCACAAGAGACCCAGTACTTC. The chain is built from TRBV6-5 and TRBJ2-5, with a weak D call TRBD2 (5 bases). This CDR3 comprises 12 residues. Germline CDR1 MNHEY, CDR2 SVGAGI. The ends were cut back, 8 bases at V and 2 bases at J, with 9 bases in the middle.

V is TRBV18 and J is TRBJ2-5; possibly TRBD2 for D (6 bases). CDR1 and CDR2 from the germline V gene are KGHSH and LQKENI. The CDR3 has 13 amino acids. V lost 4 bases and J lost 5, with 11 bases in between. This chain's CDR3 is CASSLREEETQYF. Written as DNA, the CDR3 is TGTGCCAGCTCACTCAGGGAGGAGGAGACCCAGTACTTC.

This clone has more than one count but fewer than ten. The V and J genes are TRBV11-3 and TRBJ2-1; D gene unclear. The V gene's germline CDR1 is SGHNT and CDR2 YENEEA. The V gene lost 5 bases and the J gene lost 5 bases, with 7 bases spanning the gap. The CDR3 spans 12 residues. CDR3 nucleotides: TGTGCCAGCAGCCCTAACCACAATGAGCAGTTCTTC. It yields the protein CASSPNHNEQFF.

V usage is TRBV10-2 and J usage is TRBJ1-2; the D gene is possibly TRBD1 (6 bases). The CDR3 has 14 amino acids. V was shortened by 6 bases and J by 5 bases, with 16 bases between the two germline ends. CDR1 WSHSY and CDR2 SAAADI come from the germline V gene. CDR3 nucleotide sequence: TGCGCCAGCAGGGGGGCTCCGGGCGAATATGGCTACACCTTC. This sequence encodes CASRGAPGEYGYTF.

A few counts support this clone. The chain employs TRBV7-9 and TRBJ2-1; no firm D call. The germline V gene has CDR1 SEHNR and CDR2 FQNEAQ (reference sequence). V was clipped by 1 base and J by 9 bases, with 7 bases between them. The CDR3 is made up of 12 amino acids. CDR3 loop: CASSLVAGEQFF. Written as DNA, the CDR3 is TGTGCCAGCAGCTTAGTAGCTGGTGAGCAGTTCTTC.

This clone has more than one count but fewer than ten. The chain is built from TRBV5-1 and TRBJ2-1; the match to TRBD2 covers 14 bases. The CDR3 runs to 17 residues. The V and J ends lost 5 bases and 7 bases, in that order; junction bases with no gene match: 11. Germline values: CDR1 SGHRS, CDR2 YFSETQ. This chain's CDR3 is CASRPGTSGSKWNEQFF. The DNA for the CDR3 is TGCGCCAGCAGGCCCGGGACTAGCGGGAGTAAGTGGAATGAGCAGTTCTTC.

This clone was observed a handful of times. Different DNA sequences within this sample yield the same CDR3. J is TRBJ1-1 and V is TRBV11-3; D gene ambiguous. The CDR3 is 13 residues long. The germline V gene has CDR1 SGHNT and CDR2 YENEEA. V was trimmed by 3 bases and J by 1 base, leaving 6 bases between them. The CDR3 loop is CASSFRRNTEAFF. The CDR3 bases are TGTGCCAGCAGCTTTAGAAGGAACACTGAAGCTTTCTTT. Supplemented by reference TRBV11-3 and TRBJ1-1, the full variable domain reads EAGVVQSPRYKIIEKKQPVAFWCNPISGHNTLYWYLQNLGQGPELLIRYENEEAVDDSQLPKDRFSAERLKGVDSTLKIQPAELGDSAVYLCASSFRRNTEAFFGQGTRLTVV.

In this sample, this clone turned up a few times. The rearrangement joins TRBV21-1 to TRBJ2-3; TRBD2 is the table's D call and was not checked against the DNA. TRBV21-1 is deemed a pseudogene. The CDR3 has 15 amino acids. CDR3 DNA: TGTGCCAGCAGCAAATCGGGCGGGTCCACAGATACGCAGTATTTT. Its translation: CASSKSGGSTDTQYF.

This clone was counted between two and nine times. The chain uses TRBV7-3 and TRBJ2-5; possible D gene TRBD2, 5 bases. CDR1 is SGHTA and CDR2 is FQGTGA in the germline V gene. This CDR3 is built from 19 residues. Trimming stripped 1 base from V and 1 base from J, with 22 bases between. The CDR3 loop reads CASSLMGLGAEAVQETQYF. Written as DNA, the CDR3 is TGTGCCAGCAGCTTAATGGGCCTGGGAGCGGAGGCGGTCCAAGAGACCCAGTACTTC.

This clone turned up a few times. The rearrangement links TRBV5-1 to TRBJ2-1; a weak D match, TRBD1 (7 bases). The CDR3 length is 14 residues. Germline lookup yields CDR1 SGHRS and CDR2 YFSETQ. Trimming removed 4 bases from V and 11 bases from J, with 19 bases in between. The DNA for the CDR3 is TGCGCCAGCAGCGCGGGACAGCCAAGCGCAAAGCAGTTCTTC. Its translation: CASSAGQPSAKQFF.

This rearrangement joins TRBV30 to TRBJ2-1; TRBD2 is a possible D gene (5 bases). The CDR3 runs to 14 residues. Deletions cut 1 base from V and 8 bases from J, with 15 bases between. CDR1 is GTSNPN and CDR2 is SVGIG in the germline V gene (reference sequence). The CDR3 reads CAWSAGGGLHEQFF. The CDR3 DNA is TGTGCCTGGAGTGCGGGTGGAGGTCTGCATGAGCAGTTCTTC. Supplemented by reference TRBV30 and TRBJ2-1, the full variable domain reads SQTIHQWPATLVQPVGSPLSLECTVEGTSNPNLYWYRQAAGRGLQLLFYSVGIGQISSEVPQNLSASRPQDRQFILSSKKLLLSDSGFYLCAWSAGGGLHEQFFGPGTRLTVL.

This clone has only a few counts. The rearrangement joins TRBV28 to TRBJ2-3; 11 bases are shared with TRBD2. Trimming at V came to 8 bases and at J to 5 bases, leaving 9 bases not matched to a gene. CDR3 length equals 15 residues. Germline V gene data show CDR1 as MDHEN and CDR2 as SYDVKM. The CDR3 loop reads CASSSPGTSGDTQYF. As DNA, the CDR3 is TGTGCCAGCTCCAGCCCCGGGACTAGCGGAGATACGCAGTATTTT.

This clone was observed a few times. The chain is built from TRBV25-1 and TRBJ2-1, with 10 positions matching TRBD2. Germline V gene data show CDR1 as MGHDK and CDR2 as SYGVNS. The CDR3 has 15 amino acids. Unmatched junction bases numbered 4, after V lost 2 bases and J lost 6 bases. The CDR3 protein is CASSERASGGNEQFF. CDR3 bases: TGTGCCAGCAGTGAACGGGCTAGCGGGGGCAATGAGCAGTTCTTC.

This chain links TRBV9 with TRBJ1-1; D unclear. The germline V gene encodes CDR1 SGDLS and CDR2 YYNGEE. V was shortened by 4 bases and J by 1 base, with 14 bases between the two germline ends. CDR3 length equals 15 residues. The CDR3 nucleotides read TGTGCCAGCAGCCCCCGAAGAGGGTCGAACACTGAAGCTTTCTTT. This sequence encodes CASSPRRGSNTEAFF.